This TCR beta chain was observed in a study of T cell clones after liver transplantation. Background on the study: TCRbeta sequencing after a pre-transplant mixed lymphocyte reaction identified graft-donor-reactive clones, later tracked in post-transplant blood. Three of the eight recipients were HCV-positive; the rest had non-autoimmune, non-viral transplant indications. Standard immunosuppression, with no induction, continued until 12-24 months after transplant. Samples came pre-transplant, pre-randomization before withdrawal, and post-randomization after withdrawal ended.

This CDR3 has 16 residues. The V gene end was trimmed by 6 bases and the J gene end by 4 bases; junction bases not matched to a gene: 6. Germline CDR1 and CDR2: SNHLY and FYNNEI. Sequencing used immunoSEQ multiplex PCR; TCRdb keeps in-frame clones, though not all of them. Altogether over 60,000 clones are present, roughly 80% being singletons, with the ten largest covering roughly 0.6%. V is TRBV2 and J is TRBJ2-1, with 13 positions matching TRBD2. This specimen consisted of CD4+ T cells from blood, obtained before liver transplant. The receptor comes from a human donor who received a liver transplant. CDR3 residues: CASRARLAGGYNEQFF. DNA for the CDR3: TGTGCCAGCAGGGCCAGACTAGCGGGAGGTTACAATGAGCAGTTCTTC.